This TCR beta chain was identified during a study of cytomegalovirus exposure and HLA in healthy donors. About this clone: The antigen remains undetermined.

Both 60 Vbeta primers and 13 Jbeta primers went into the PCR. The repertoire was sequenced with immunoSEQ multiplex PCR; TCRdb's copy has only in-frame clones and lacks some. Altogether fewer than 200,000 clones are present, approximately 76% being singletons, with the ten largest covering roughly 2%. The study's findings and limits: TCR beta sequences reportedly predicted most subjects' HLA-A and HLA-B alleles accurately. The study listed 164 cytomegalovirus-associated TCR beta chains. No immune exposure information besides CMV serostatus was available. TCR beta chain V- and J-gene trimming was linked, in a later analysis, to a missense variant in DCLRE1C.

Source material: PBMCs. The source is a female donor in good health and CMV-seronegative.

The CDR3 DNA sequence: TGTGCCAGCAGCAGCGTCGGAAGGAACACCGGGGAGCTGTTTTTT. Residues: CASSSVGRNTGELFF. This chain uses TRBV6-1 with TRBJ2-2; D gene ambiguous. The V end lost 6 bases, the J end lost 1 base, and 12 bases lay between the germline ends. This CDR3 is built from 15 residues. Germline values: CDR1 MNHNS, CDR2 SASEGT.